Listed below are T cell receptor beta chains from one sample, sequenced in a study of CXCR3-negative and CXCR3-positive naive CD8 T cells. Reprocessing the 5' RACE reads, TCRdb reports a single entry for every CDR3 protein and omits DNA. The sample has 50,000 to 60,000 distinct CDR3 sequences. Material: naive CXCR3- CD8+ T cells from blood. The origin of the receptors is a human donor in good health. Some clones in this sample may be carry-over from other donors' samples. Each CDR3 is given with its conserved first and last residue.

V: TRBV4-3; J: TRBJ2-1; CDR3: CASSHSMDLNEQFF
V: TRBV12-3/TRBV12-4; J: TRBJ1-1; CDR3: CASTAHGTAKNTEAFF
V: TRBV29-1; J: TRBJ2-7; CDR3: CSVERQGAEQYF
V: TRBV27; J: TRBJ2-1; CDR3: CASSPAYNEQFF
V: TRBV27; J: TRBJ2-1; CDR3: CASSLLSGGDLYNEQFF
V: TRBV6-2/TRBV6-3; J: TRBJ2-7; CDR3: CATSGTSGPYEQYF
V: TRBV5-5; J: TRBJ1-2; CDR3: CASSFRDGANYGYTF
V: TRBV7-2; J: TRBJ2-1; CDR3: CASSSQYDEQFF
V: TRBV4-3; J: TRBJ2-7; CDR3: CASSQWTENYEQYF
V: TRBV25-1; J: TRBJ1-2; CDR3: CASGGGASYGYTF
V: TRBV7-6; J: TRBJ2-3; CDR3: CASSLGGGATDTQYF
V: TRBV5-5; J: TRBJ2-7; CDR3: CASSVDRGHSYEQYF
V: TRBV29-1; J: TRBJ1-1; CDR3: CSVESVGDRDWDTEAFF
V: TRBV29-1; J: TRBJ2-2; CDR3: CSVEVRGGAPGELFF
V: TRBV7-6; J: TRBJ2-1; CDR3: CASSRTGIYNEQFF
V: TRBV12-5; J: TRBJ2-7; CDR3: CASGLEGDSGGASYEQYF
V: TRBV7-2; J: TRBJ2-7; CDR3: CASSLPGQDILWQYF
V: TRBV29-1; J: TRBJ1-2; CDR3: CSVEFGQDYGYTF
V: TRBV20-1; J: TRBJ2-1; CDR3: CSARDYRGSGNEQFF
V: TRBV3-2; J: TRBJ2-3; CDR3: CASSQDTTGLGTDTQYF
V: TRBV7-9; J: TRBJ2-3; CDR3: CASSPGRATDTQYF
V: TRBV28; J: TRBJ2-7; CDR3: CASSPPPGGPYEQYF
V: TRBV6-2/TRBV6-3; J: TRBJ2-3; CDR3: CASRGPSAPPDTQYF
V: TRBV4-3; J: TRBJ1-1; CDR3: CASSQGTGGPDTEAFF
V: TRBV14; J: TRBJ2-7; CDR3: CASSHSSGSPYEQYF